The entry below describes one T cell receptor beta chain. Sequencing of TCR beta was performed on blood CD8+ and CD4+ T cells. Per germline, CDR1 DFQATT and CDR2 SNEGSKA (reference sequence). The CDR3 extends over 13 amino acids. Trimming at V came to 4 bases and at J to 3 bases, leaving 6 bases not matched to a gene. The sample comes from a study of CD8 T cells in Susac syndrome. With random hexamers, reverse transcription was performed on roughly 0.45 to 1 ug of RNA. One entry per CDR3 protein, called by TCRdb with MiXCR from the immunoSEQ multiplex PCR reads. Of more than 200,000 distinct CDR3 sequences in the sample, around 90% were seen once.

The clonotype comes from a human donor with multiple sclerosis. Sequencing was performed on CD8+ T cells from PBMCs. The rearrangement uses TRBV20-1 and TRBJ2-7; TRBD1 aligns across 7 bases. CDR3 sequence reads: CSATRTGDYEQYF. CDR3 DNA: TGCAGTGCTACTCGGACAGGCGACTACGAGCAGTACTTC.